Listed below are T cell receptor beta chains from one sample, sequenced in a study of blood T cell repertoires in COVID-19. The protocol was immunoSEQ multiplex PCR, while the TCRdb copy is restricted to in-frame clones and leaves out a portion. This repertoire shows approximately 220,000 clones, approximately 90% found once; its top ten account for 3.5% to 4.5%. The source material was PBMCs or T cells enriched from blood (not recorded which). These receptors were taken from a woman aged 40-49 years with acute COVID-19. Both conserved end residues are part of each CDR3. A D gene is named only where the DNA matches it firmly. Size is stated for part of the rows, as once, few or many counts, or as a class when the clone is expanded.

CDR3aa: CATSSGTGGRRDGYTF
CDR3nt: TGTGCCACCAGTTCCGGGACAGGGGGCAGGCGGGATGGCTACACCTTC
j_gene: TRBJ1-2
v_gene: TRBV24-1
abundance: -
d_gene: TRBD1

CDR3aa: CASGSTGTLSPLHF
CDR3nt: TGTGCCAGCGGGTCGACCGGGACACTATCACCCCTCCACTTT
j_gene: TRBJ1-6
v_gene: TRBV27
abundance: -
d_gene: -

CDR3aa: CASSQDRENSPLHF
CDR3nt: TGTGCCAGCAGCCAGGACAGGGAAAATTCACCCCTCCACTTT
j_gene: TRBJ1-6
v_gene: TRBV9
abundance: once
d_gene: TRBD1

CDR3aa: CASSLLTDRAYF
CDR3nt: TGTGCCAGCAGCCTACTAACGGACAGGGCCTACTTC
j_gene: TRBJ1-2
v_gene: TRBV7-8
abundance: -
d_gene: TRBD1

CDR3aa: CATNAALGRASGGAFADTQYF
CDR3nt: TGTGCCACCAACGCCGCGTTGGGCCGGGCTAGCGGGGGGGCCTTCGCAGATACGCAGTATTTT
j_gene: TRBJ2-3
v_gene: TRBV15
abundance: -
d_gene: TRBD2

CDR3aa: CASSFRDTRVQYF
CDR3nt: TGTGCCAGCAGCTTCCGGGACACAAGAGTCCAGTACTTC
j_gene: TRBJ2-5
v_gene: TRBV5-8
abundance: few
d_gene: -

CDR3aa: CASRPDRTGNTEAFF
CDR3nt: TGCGCCAGCAGACCCGACAGGACGGGGAACACTGAAGCTTTCTTT
j_gene: TRBJ1-1
v_gene: TRBV10-2
abundance: -
d_gene: -

CDR3aa: CASSVRGGDTGELFF
CDR3nt: TGTGCCAGCAGCGTACGCGGGGGAGACACCGGGGAGCTGTTTTTT
j_gene: TRBJ2-2
v_gene: TRBV9
abundance: few
d_gene: TRBD2

CDR3aa: CASGRTGVDQPQHF
CDR3nt: TGTGCCAGCGGAAGGACAGGGGTGGATCAGCCCCAGCATTTT
j_gene: TRBJ1-5
v_gene: TRBV27
abundance: -
d_gene: TRBD1

CDR3aa: CASSVETGNTGELFF
CDR3nt: TGTGCCAGCAGCGTAGAGACAGGGAACACCGGGGAGCTGTTTTTT
j_gene: TRBJ2-2
v_gene: TRBV9
abundance: -
d_gene: -

CDR3aa: CASSLSWGGNEQFF
CDR3nt: TGCGCCAGCAGCTTGAGTTGGGGGGGCAATGAGCAGTTCTTC
j_gene: TRBJ2-1
v_gene: TRBV5-1
abundance: -
d_gene: TRBD2

CDR3aa: CASRGRQIYGYTF
CDR3nt: TGTGCCAGCAGGGGCAGGCAGATCTATGGCTACACCTTC
j_gene: TRBJ1-2
v_gene: TRBV27
abundance: once
d_gene: -

CDR3aa: CASSLHATNEKLFF
CDR3nt: TGTGCCAGCAGTTTACACGCAACTAATGAAAAACTGTTTTTT
j_gene: TRBJ1-4
v_gene: TRBV2
abundance: -
d_gene: -

CDR3aa: CSALGGLNTEAFF
CDR3nt: TGCAGCGCATTAGGGGGACTGAACACTGAAGCTTTCTTT
j_gene: TRBJ1-1
v_gene: TRBV29-1
abundance: -
d_gene: -

CDR3aa: CASSTPSAYGYTF
CDR3nt: TGTGCCAGCAGCACACCTAGCGCCTATGGCTACACCTTC
j_gene: TRBJ1-2
v_gene: TRBV7-2
abundance: -
d_gene: -

CDR3aa: CASNTGDLQETQYF
CDR3nt: TGTGCCAGTAACACAGGTGATCTACAAGAGACCCAGTACTTC
j_gene: TRBJ2-5
v_gene: TRBV19
abundance: few
d_gene: -

CDR3aa: CASSETRVNMNYGYTF
CDR3nt: TGCGCCAGCAGTGAGACGAGGGTAAACATGAACTATGGCTACACCTTC
j_gene: TRBJ1-2
v_gene: TRBV10-1
abundance: -
d_gene: -

CDR3aa: CASSIDRGPNQPQHF
CDR3nt: TGTGCCAGTAGCATAGACAGGGGCCCAAATCAGCCCCAGCATTTT
j_gene: TRBJ1-5
v_gene: TRBV19
abundance: -
d_gene: TRBD1

CDR3aa: CSARSLNTIYF
CDR3nt: TGCAGTGCTAGGTCCCTAAACACCATATATTTT
j_gene: TRBJ1-3
v_gene: TRBV20-1
abundance: -
d_gene: -

CDR3aa: CSAEPQFFGYTF
CDR3nt: TGCAGCGCCGAACCGCAGTTTTTCGGCTACACCTTC
j_gene: TRBJ1-2
v_gene: TRBV29-1
abundance: -
d_gene: -

CDR3aa: CASSQLGASNTEAFF
CDR3nt: TGCGCCAGCAGCCAATTAGGGGCCTCCAACACTGAAGCTTTCTTT
j_gene: TRBJ1-1
v_gene: TRBV4-3
abundance: -
d_gene: -

CDR3aa: CAISETERGAWSEETQYF
CDR3nt: TGTGCCATCAGTGAGACTGAGCGGGGGGCGTGGAGTGAAGAGACCCAGTACTTC
j_gene: TRBJ2-5
v_gene: TRBV10-3
abundance: -
d_gene: TRBD2

CDR3aa: CASSSNQGADTEAFF
CDR3nt: TGTGCCAGCTCATCCAACCAGGGGGCAGACACTGAAGCTTTCTTT
j_gene: TRBJ1-1
v_gene: TRBV18
abundance: -
d_gene: TRBD1

CDR3aa: CASSLGIRGQLTDNEKLFF
CDR3nt: TGCGCCAGCAGCTTGGGAATAAGGGGACAGCTAACCGATAATGAAAAACTGTTTTTT
j_gene: TRBJ1-4
v_gene: TRBV5-1
abundance: -
d_gene: TRBD1

CDR3aa: CASSLRQGVYTF
CDR3nt: TGTGCCAGCAGTTTACGACAGGGGGTCTACACCTTC
j_gene: TRBJ1-2
v_gene: TRBV12-3/TRBV12-4
abundance: -
d_gene: TRBD1

CDR3aa: CASSQDLRGGEQFF
CDR3nt: TGTGCCAGCAGCCAAGATTTAAGGGGGGGTGAGCAGTTCTTC
j_gene: TRBJ2-1
v_gene: TRBV3-1/TRBV3-2
abundance: -
d_gene: -

CDR3aa: CASSLLGQGNTIYF
CDR3nt: TGTGCCAGCAGCTTACTGGGACAGGGAAACACCATATATTTT
j_gene: TRBJ1-3
v_gene: TRBV13
abundance: -
d_gene: TRBD1